The T cell receptor (beta chain) under discussion was sequenced for a study of T cells in Graves' hyperthyroidism and ophthalmopathy. The study, taken as a whole, reports: Blood also held most thyroid clonotypes expanded beyond 0.001.

Germline loops: CDR1 SNHLY, CDR2 FYNNEI. Deletions cut 6 bases from V and 2 bases from J, with 11 bases between. The CDR3 length is 13 residues. Diagnoses were established using clinical symptoms, serum thyroxine and TRAb, thyroid ultrasound and orbital computed tomography. RNA transcripts yielded amplified TCR beta CDR3 regions. The TCR CDR3 first-round RT-PCR relied on the HTBI primer set. TCRdb itself ran the multiplex PCR reads through MiXCR, one entry per CDR3 protein. The repertoire has approximately 600,000 distinct CDR3 sequences, over 11% of them found once; the top ten carry less than 6%. This clonotype occurred many times. Its antigen remains unidentified.

Sequencing input: blood. V and J are TRBV2 and TRBJ2-7, with D possibly being TRBD2 (6 bases). The receptor was isolated from a woman aged 25 to 39 with Graves' hyperthyroidism that later progressed to Graves' ophthalmopathy. DNA of the CDR3: TGTGCCAGCAGGTGGCGGGATGCCTACGAGCAGTACTTC. It yields the protein CASRWRDAYEQYF.